This note documents a single T cell receptor (beta chain) sequence. The sample holds many counts of this clonotype. Its recognized antigen is unknown. Within one base of it there is no much larger clone, and no base qualities were kept. No patient had a history of other malignancies or prior chemotherapy or radiotherapy, and all had node-negative disease on CT and PET/CT. At each of two time points, around 6 milliliters of peripheral venous blood were collected into EDTA tubes. Ficoll-Paque Plus density-gradient centrifugation was used to isolate PBMCs. Samples were stored at -80°C immediately after collection until analysis. Two rounds of multiplex PCR on genomic DNA were used to amplify the TCR beta CDR3 region. In the first round of PCR, primers specific to each TRBV and TRBJ gene were used, and the primer sequences are filed in Chinese patent CN105087789A. Universal primers were used in the second PCR round. The Roche High Pure PCR Template Preparation Kit was used to extract genomic DNA from the frozen PBMCs. An Illumina HiSeq 3000 was used to sequence the libraries paired-end with 151 bp reads. On the authors' methods: Raw reads lacking the multiplex PCR primer sequences were removed with CutAdapt. High-quality paired reads were merged into contigs with PEAR. TRB V, D and J gene segments were assigned to each contig with MiXCR by alignment to reference sequences. CDR3 sequences were clustered by base quality and sequence similarity to remove sequencing errors. Shannon entropy, normalized by the natural log of the productive TCR sequence number, served as the measure of diversity. Clonality was computed as one minus the ratio of Shannon entropy to the natural log of the number of unique clonotypes. Progression-free survival cut-offs for repertoire metrics were chosen using the Youden index of ROC curves, with analyses run in R 3.5.3. TCRdb reworked the public reads: Q25 trimming with fastp, MiXCR clone assembly, productive beta chains retained. Rows are combined by CDR3 protein, so each entry shows the most common genes and DNA. The V and J calls here are based on TCRdb, not the publication. Within this sample are tens of thousands of distinct CDR3 sequences, with 35% to 50% of them counted one time only. The ten most abundant clones make up around a third of the sample.

These data come from a study of prognosis after radiotherapy for stage I lung cancer (dated by TCRdb to the early 2020s). About the investigation overall: Between April 2018 and 2019, 15 to 20 stage I NSCLC patients were enrolled in Nanjing, China. Four of the 19 patients developed distant metastases after SBRT, at a median of around seven months; the other 15 showed no significant progression. The study took one blood sample before SBRT and one after SBRT from each of 19 patients and sequenced all 38 samples. Peripheral blood TCR beta repertoires were profiled in stage I NSCLC patients before and after stereotactic body radiotherapy, and the study then linked these repertoires to distant failure. All patients were regarded as medically inoperable, because of comorbidities in about a dozen patients and refusal of surgery in several patients. Approximately 14 of the patients were found to have newly diagnosed primary stage I lung tumors, and roughly five were living with oligometastatic NSCLC after surgical resection of the primary tumor. SBRT was given in 3 to 5 fractions with a biologically effective dose of at least 100 Gy, using image-guided IMRT or VMAT. No patient received concurrent therapy alongside SBRT. The cohort comprised more than ten men and about six women with a median age of around 73 years, ranging from about 53 to 84 years. On tumor histology, over 10 patients had adenocarcinoma and roughly 7 had squamous cell carcinoma.

The CDR3 runs 13 amino acids, cysteine and phenylalanine included. Kept here is only the CDR3 DNA, which spans 39 bases and is read in frame from base 1. Here V drops 6 bases and J drops 8 bases, and the junction holds 7 bases not matched to any gene. CDR1 and CDR2 are read off the germline V gene as MNHEY and SVGEGT. Paper-wide results and their limitations: The small cohort and short follow-up limited the study, so independent validation of the findings is needed. A decrease in unique TCR clone counts was observed after SBRT (median around 10,000 before versus roughly 6,900 after; Wilcoxon paired P=0.011). None of the reported P values were adjusted for multiple comparisons. Post-SBRT Shannon entropy and its change from baseline were lower in patients who developed distant metastases; baseline Shannon entropy was not associated with metastases. Differences in TRBV and TRBJ usage frequencies by metastasis status were reportedly observed in two V genes at baseline and in several V and two J genes after SBRT. Tumor specificity of expanded TCR clones was not determined.

The receptor was isolated from a donor aged 50 or older with non-small cell lung cancer. Sequenced material: PBMCs, taken before or after stereotactic body radiation therapy (not recorded which). The chain is assembled from TRBV6-2 or TRBV6-3 and TRBJ2-1; 7 bases in the junction line up with TRBD2. The CDR3 protein is CASRRLAVDEQFF. The DNA is TGTGCCAGCAGAAGGCTAGCGGTCGATGAGCAGTTCTTC.